This T cell receptor (beta chain) originates from a study of B cell selection in AIRE deficiency. Regulatory T cells were sorted as CD4+CD25hiCD127low/negative cells. Deletions cut 3 bases from V and 8 bases from J, with 7 bases between. Per the germline V gene, CDR1 is MDHEN and CDR2 is SYDVKM. This CDR3 is 12 amino acids long. Method: immunoSEQ multiplex PCR; TCRdb's copy keeps in-frame clones and lacks some. Among about 21,000 clones listed, 94% were seen once. Study conclusions and caveats: Tconv and Treg cells from AIRE-deficient patients resembled healthy donors in TCRBV usage, CDR3 length and diversity.

As regards this clone: Its antigen remains unidentified.

This sequence joins TRBV28 and TRBJ1-4, with D uncertain. The sequence was collected from a human donor with AIRE deficiency. Sequencing was done on a sample of Tregs sorted from PBMCs. CDR3: CASSLVKEKLFF. In DNA, the CDR3 is TGTGCCAGCAGTTTGGTGAAAGAAAAACTGTTTTTT.